A single sample gave rise to the 23 T cell receptor beta chains below, sequenced in a study of T cell responses to AZD1222 COVID-19 vaccine. Sequencing used immunoSEQ multiplex PCR; TCRdb keeps in-frame clones, though not all of them. The data hold about 130,000 clones, with 88% observed a single time. Source: peripheral blood, taken on day 0 of AZD1222 vaccination. Receptors originate from an adult in good health.

The chain recombines TRBV29-1 with TRBJ2-7; 13 bases line up with TRBD2. There are 14 residues in the CDR3. The germline V gene encodes CDR1 SQVTM and CDR2 ANQGSEA. With V trimmed by 6 bases and J by 1 base, 3 bases remained unmatched. CDR3 bases: TGCAGCGTCAAACTAGCGGGAGGGTCCTACGAGCAGTACTTC. As protein: CSVKLAGGSYEQYF.

The genes are TRBV24-1 and TRBJ2-5; 8 nucleotides match TRBD1. From germline, CDR1 is KGHDR and CDR2 SFDVKD. Germline trimming cut 3 bases from V and 5 bases from J; bases unmatched to any gene: 4. CDR3 length: 14 residues. CDR3: CATSDARGRETQYF. CDR3 coding DNA: TGTGCCACCAGTGATGCCAGGGGGCGGGAGACCCAGTACTTC.

The CDR3 coding sequence is TGTGCCAGCAGCGCTCGGACAGGGGAGGGGCAGCCCCAGCATTTT. Amino acid sequence: CASSARTGEGQPQHF. The rearrangement joins TRBV7-2 to TRBJ1-5, with 9 bases fitting TRBD1. The CDR3 extends over 15 amino acids. Per the germline V gene, CDR1 is SGHTA and CDR2 is FQGNSA. With 5 bases clipped from V and 7 bases from J, the junction kept 9 bases outside the gene matches.

The chain carries TRBV12-3 or TRBV12-4 and TRBJ1-3, with D uncertain. Trimming left V 3 bases short and J 7 bases short, with 4 bases between. The CDR3 totals 11 residues. CDR3 coding DNA: TGTGCCAGCAGTTTGGGGAACACCATATATTTT. Amino acid sequence: CASSLGNTIYF.

The chain joins TRBV9 to TRBJ2-1; D may be TRBD1 (6 bases). Germline lookup yields CDR1 SGDLS and CDR2 YYNGEE. CDR3 length: 15 residues. V gave up 0 bases and J gave up 1 base, with 8 bases separating them. The CDR3 coding sequence is TGTGCCAGCAGCGTAGAGGACAGTTCCTACAATGAGCAGTTCTTC. Amino acid sequence: CASSVEDSSYNEQFF.

In its sample, this clone was seen once. The chain combines TRBV28 with TRBJ2-7; 7 nucleotides line up with TRBD2. Trimming removed 6 bases from V and 3 bases from J; junction bases left unmatched: 8. Germline assignment: CDR1 MDHEN and CDR2 SYDVKM. The CDR3 totals 14 residues. The CDR3, as DNA: TGTGCCAGCAGGCAGCGGGGCTTTCTCTACGAGCAGTACTTC. It specifies CASRQRGFLYEQYF.

The genes are TRBV10-3 and TRBJ1-1; 10 nucleotides match TRBD1. CDR1 is ENHRY, CDR2 SYGVKD, per germline. Losses at the gene ends were 6 bases for V and 7 bases for J; bases not matched to a gene: 5. The CDR3 totals 13 residues. The CDR3: CAIRGTGDGEAFF. The CDR3 nucleotides read TGTGCCATCAGAGGGACAGGGGATGGTGAAGCTTTCTTT.

This clone is a singleton in its sample. V and J are TRBV11-2 and TRBJ2-1, with D tentatively TRBD1 (6 bases). V lost 4 bases, J lost 7 bases, and 11 bases lay in between. Germline CDR1 is SGHAT and CDR2 is FQNNGV. The CDR3 loop spans 13 amino acids. The CDR3 here is CASSSQGRNEQFF. CDR3 bases: TGTGCCAGCAGCTCACAGGGACGGAATGAGCAGTTCTTC.

V gene TRBV14 combines with J gene TRBJ1-2; D is uncertain. This CDR3 comprises 14 residues. The germline V and J ends were trimmed by 0 bases and 3 bases, with 8 bases remaining between them. Germline V CDR1 and CDR2: SGHDN, FVKESK. The CDR3 region is CASSQEGWDYGYTF. As DNA, the CDR3 is TGTGCCAGCAGCCAAGAAGGGTGGGACTATGGCTACACCTTC. Variable domain in full (rest from reference TRBV14 and TRBJ1-2): EAGVTQFPSHSVIEKGQTVTLRCDPISGHDNLYWYRRVMGKEIKFLLHFVKESKQDESGMPNNRFLAERTGGTYSTLKVQPAELEDSGVYFCASSQEGWDYGYTFGSGTRLTVV.

V gene TRBV11-2 combines with J gene TRBJ1-1; the match to TRBD1 covers 7 bases. The CDR3 extends over 13 amino acids. Germline trimming cut 5 bases from V and 8 bases from J; bases unmatched to any gene: 8. Germline CDR1 and CDR2: SGHAT and FQNNGV. CDR3 sequence (DNA): TGTGCCAGCAGCGCCTGGGACAGACCAGAAGCTTTCTTT. Its translation is CASSAWDRPEAFF. Full variable domain (rest looked up from reference TRBV11-2 and TRBJ1-1): EAGVAQSPRYKIIEKRQSVAFWCNPISGHATLYWYQQILGQGPKLLIQFQNNGVVDDSQLPKDRFSAERLKGVDSTLKIQPAKLEDSAVYLCASSAWDRPEAFFGQGTRLTVV.

CDR3 loop: CASSRDREVRYF. DNA of the CDR3: TGTGCCAGCAGCCGGGACAGGGAGGTTCGGTACTTC. This chain uses TRBV6-5 with TRBJ2-7; TRBD1 aligns across 9 bases. The J segment lost 12 bases and the V segment lost 6 bases, leaving 9 bases of the junction unmatched. The CDR3 is 12 amino acids. The germline gives CDR1 MNHEY, CDR2 SVGAGI.

The V gene is TRBV7-2, the J gene TRBJ2-7; possibly TRBD1 or TRBD2 for D (6 bases each). The CDR3 runs 17 residues. In germline, CDR1 is SGHTA, CDR2 FQGNSA. Trimming took off 7 bases at V and 0 bases at J, with 22 bases between the two ends. The CDR3 nucleotides are TGTGCCAGCACCCAGCGAAGGGGGGAGGCCCCCTCCTACGAGCAGTACTTC. This encodes CASTQRRGEAPSYEQYF.

This chain uses TRBV6-2 or TRBV6-3 with TRBJ2-3; TRBD2 agrees at 7 bases. Trimming at V came to 2 bases and at J to 5 bases, leaving 13 bases not matched to a gene. Looked up from germline, CDR1 is MNHEY and CDR2 is SVGEGT. The CDR3 contains 17 residues. CDR3 DNA sequence: TGTGCCAGCAGTTACGGATCGGGGCGGGAGCTTAAAGATACGCAGTATTTT. It encodes CASSYGSGRELKDTQYF.

This chain uses TRBV7-2 with TRBJ2-7; 8 bases agree with TRBD2. Per the germline V gene, CDR1 is SGHTA and CDR2 is FQGNSA. J gave up 0 bases and V 6 bases, and 4 bases lay outside the gene matches. The CDR3 is made up of 14 amino acids. This CDR3 reads CASSYSGSSYEQYF. The CDR3 DNA follows: TGTGCCAGCAGTTACAGCGGGAGCTCCTACGAGCAGTACTTC.

This clone has a handful of counts. The V and J genes are TRBV27 and TRBJ2-7, with 7 bases matching TRBD1. This CDR3 is built from 13 residues. J gave up 3 bases and V 3 bases, and 2 bases lay outside the gene matches. Germline CDR1 is MNHEY and CDR2 is SMNVEV (reference sequence). The chain's CDR3 is CASSLDRNYEQYF. Here the CDR3 DNA reads TGTGCCAGCAGTTTGGACAGGAACTACGAGCAGTACTTC.

The rearrangement joins TRBV9 to TRBJ2-1; the D gene is possibly TRBD1 (6 bases). Germline CDR1 and CDR2: SGDLS and YYNGEE. The CDR3 runs to 14 residues. The V end was cut by 0 bases, the J end by 5 bases, with 9 bases between. Here the CDR3 DNA reads TGTGCCAGCAGCGTAGGGGGGCTCAACAATGAGCAGTTCTTC. This gives the protein CASSVGGLNNEQFF.

V and J are TRBV6-2 or TRBV6-3 and TRBJ2-5, with 11 bases that match TRBD1. The J segment lost 5 bases and the V segment lost 5 bases, leaving 4 bases of the junction unmatched. The CDR3 extends over 14 amino acids. Germline lookup yields CDR1 MNHEY and CDR2 SVGEGT. CDR3 amino acids: CASSRDRGWETQYF. The CDR3 nucleotides read TGTGCCAGCAGTCGGGACAGGGGGTGGGAGACCCAGTACTTC.

V gene TRBV12-3 or TRBV12-4 combines with J gene TRBJ1-1; no firm D call. The germline V and J ends were trimmed by 3 bases and 9 bases, with 14 bases remaining between them. This CDR3 comprises 13 residues. CDR3 DNA sequence: TGTGCCAGCAGTTTTCGTCCGGGGTTAAAAGCTTTCTTT. This translates into CASSFRPGLKAFF.

This clone appeared once. V gene TRBV19 combines with J gene TRBJ1-6; D is unclear. The germline V gene has CDR1 LNHDA and CDR2 SQIVND (reference sequence). Trimming took off 4 bases at V and 7 bases at J, with 14 bases between the two ends. The CDR3 totals 15 residues. CDR3 sequence (DNA): TGTGCCAGTAGTACCCAGGAACTGCTGAATTCACCCCTCCACTTT. This encodes CASSTQELLNSPLHF.

This chain connects TRBV11-2 to TRBJ2-3; D is undetermined. Trimming stripped 5 bases from V and 3 bases from J, with 3 bases between. The CDR3 sequence is 11 residues long. CDR1 SGHAT and CDR2 FQNNGV come from the germline V gene. CDR3 sequence (DNA): TGTGCCAGCAGCCAAACAGATACGCAGTATTTT. Protein: CASSQTDTQYF.

V gene TRBV29-1 combines with J gene TRBJ2-7, with D possibly matching TRBD2 (7 bases). This CDR3 has 15 amino acids. From germline, CDR1 is SQVTM and CDR2 ANQGSEA. With 6 bases removed from V and 5 bases from J, the gap between germline ends came to 23 bases. Here the CDR3 DNA reads TGCAGCGTGACCCGAGGACTAGGGGGAGGGGACGAGCAGTACTTC. Translation gives CSVTRGLGGGDEQYF.

The chain employs TRBV13 and TRBJ2-1; the match to TRBD2 covers 12 bases. This CDR3 contains 15 residues. V lost 5 bases, J lost 6 bases, and 5 bases stayed unmatched. Germline loops: CDR1 PRHDT, CDR2 FYEKMQ (reference sequence). DNA for the CDR3: TGTGCCAGCAGCGCCTGGACTAGCGGGATCAATGAGCAGTTCTTC. Translating it yields CASSAWTSGINEQFF.

This clone has just one count. The chain recombines TRBV7-2 with TRBJ2-7; 7 bases are a match to TRBD2. This CDR3 has 13 residues. V shed 5 bases, J shed 3 bases, and the junction held 4 bases outside the gene matches. Germline loops: CDR1 SGHTA, CDR2 FQGNSA. Here the CDR3 reads CASSTSVRYEQYF. The CDR3 DNA is TGTGCCAGCAGCACTAGCGTACGCTACGAGCAGTACTTC. The variable domain in full, with the rest retrieved from reference TRBV7-2 and TRBJ2-7, is GAGVSQSPSNKVTEKGKDVELRCDPISGHTALYWYRQSLGQGLEFLIYFQGNSAPDKSGLPSDRFSAERTGGSVSTLTIQRTQQEDSAVYLCASSTSVRYEQYFGPGTRLTVT.